This T cell receptor beta chain comes out of a study of regulatory T cells in long-lasting Graves disease. Time point defined: newly diagnosed GD, antithyroid drugs for less than 3 months. Researchers made the TCR library from RNA that was extracted from PBMCs. Study-wide results and caveats: TRBV28, TRBJ1-2 and TRBJ2-5 emerged as the favored segments in persistent disease. More public clonotypes were shared by persistent patients (fewer than 3,000) than by new patients (roughly 870).

Investigators prepared the TCR beta libraries by applying iRepertoire HTBI primers and Arm-PCR of CDR3 regions. TCRdb re-analysed the multiplex PCR reads in MiXCR, keeping a single row per CDR3 protein. The repertoire includes around 320,000 distinct CDR3 sequences, over 15% of them detected once, and 25% to 30% sits in the top ten. The CDR3 is 16 amino acids. Germline V gene data show CDR1 as MDHEN and CDR2 as SYDVKM. V was pared by 2 bases and J by 3 bases, with 16 bases between. At least ten counts were recorded for this clonotype. Antigen unknown. The same sample was also studied in work on T cells in Graves' hyperthyroidism and ophthalmopathy. That publication notes: Stable hyperthyroidism: no ophthalmopathy progression over 18 months of follow-up. Separation of ophthalmopathy from stable hyperthyroidism was achieved by a 13 V-J model.

Specimen: peripheral blood mononuclear cells (PBMCs), collected at new diagnosis, from a patient treated with antithyroid drugs. The chain couples TRBV28 to TRBJ2-5; a possible D gene is TRBD1 (6 bases). The sequence derives from a man aged 40-50 years with Graves disease. Here the CDR3 reads CASSLDRDISEETQYF. The CDR3, as DNA: TGTGCCAGCAGTTTAGACCGGGACATATCTGAAGAGACCCAGTACTTC.